This T cell receptor beta chain originates from a study of blood T cell repertoires in COVID-19. Clones were read by immunoSEQ multiplex PCR, and TCRdb kept only the in-frame ones, dropping some. Of 250,000 to 300,000 clones detected, 86% appear once; the ten largest clones hold 13%. This CDR3 is 16 amino acids long. V dropped 1 base and J dropped 4 bases, with 11 bases sitting between them. The germline gives CDR1 SGHTA, CDR2 FQGNSA. Sequencing used peripheral blood. This sequence was found in a woman in her 70s with COVID-19, enrolled during active disease. The V and J genes are TRBV7-2 and TRBJ2-6; the D gene is possibly TRBD2 (5 bases). The CDR3 DNA reads TGTGCCAGCAGCTTAGTTGGGGAGCTCGGGGCCAACGTCCTGACTTTC. Its translation is CASSLVGELGANVLTF.